The 15 T cell receptor beta chains below were found in one sample sequenced in a study of chemoradiotherapy in HPV16-positive cancers (dated by TCRdb to between 2020 and 2023). The library came from the immunoSEQ multiplex PCR assay. TCRdb obtained this table from immuneACCESS and retained in-frame rearrangements with V and J assigned. These tables miss some clones; where compared with another copy, unresolved V genes account for less than half of the shortfall, and the remainder is unexplained. The sample yields about 13,000 clones; over 75% were counted once. The ten biggest clones cover approximately 5.7% of the sample. This material consisted of blood, taken from a patient who underwent chemoradiotherapy. Source of these receptors: a human donor with HPV-associated anogenital cancer.

The chain links TRBV6-1 to TRBJ2-7; D possibly matches TRBD1 or TRBD2 (5 bases each). The CDR3 length is 14 residues. Trimming left V 7 bases short and J 3 bases short, with 16 bases between. The germline V gene encodes CDR1 MNHNS and CDR2 SASEGT. The CDR3 DNA is TGTGCCAGCACTCTTCAGGGACGGTACTACGAGCAGTACTTC. Translation gives CASTLQGRYYEQYF.

The chain recombines TRBV27 with TRBJ2-7, with 12 bases aligning to TRBD2. CDR3 length: 17 amino acids. Looked up from germline, CDR1 is MNHEY and CDR2 is SMNVEV (reference sequence). Germline trimming cut 7 bases from V and 1 base from J; bases unmatched to any gene: 11. CDR3 bases: TGTGCCAGCAAGGAACTAGCGGGGGGCTCAGGGTCCTACGAGCAGTACTTC. Amino acid sequence: CASKELAGGSGSYEQYF.

This clone was observed a handful of times. V gene TRBV4-2 combines with J gene TRBJ2-4; D gene unclear. Trimming took 0 bases from V and 0 from J, leaving 15 bases between them. Looked up from germline, CDR1 is LGHNA and CDR2 is YNFKEQ. The CDR3 sequence is 18 residues long. The CDR3 coding sequence is TGTGCCAGCAGCCAAGAGACCAGCAGCCTCCTAGCCAAAAACATTCAGTACTTC. As protein: CASSQETSSLLAKNIQYF.

This clone was detected only once. The chain has TRBV2 and TRBJ2-5; D gene unclear. This CDR3 region has 11 residues. Germline V gene lookup returns CDR1 SNHLY and CDR2 FYNNEI. Trimming removed 3 bases at V and 5 bases at J, with 4 bases between. The CDR3 sequence is CASSEWETQYF. Written as DNA, the CDR3 is TGTGCCAGCAGTGAGTGGGAGACCCAGTACTTC. Full variable domain (outside the CDR3, taken from reference TRBV2 and TRBJ2-5): EPEVTQTPSHQVTQMGQEVILRCVPISNHLYFYWYRQILGQKVEFLVSFYNNEISEKSEIFDDQFSVERPDGSNFTLKIRSTKLEDSAMYFCASSEWETQYFGPGTRLLVL.

This clone is a singleton in its sample. The rearrangement uses TRBV6-1 and TRBJ2-7; D is ambiguous. Germline loops: CDR1 MNHNS, CDR2 SASEGT. There are 15 residues in the CDR3. V was cut by 1 base and J by 1 base, with 11 bases left in between. Here the CDR3 reads CASSEDDWHSYEQYV. The CDR3, as DNA: TGTGCCAGCAGTGAAGACGACTGGCATTCCTACGAGCAGTACGTC.

The J gene is TRBJ2-3, the V gene TRBV5-1; 12 nucleotides match TRBD2. The CDR3 is 15 amino acids. Looked up from germline, CDR1 is SGHRS and CDR2 is YFSETQ. V gave up 5 bases and J gave up 3 bases; unmatched junction bases: 4. The CDR3 loop reads CASRETSGGTDTQYF. CDR3 sequence (DNA): TGCGCCAGCAGAGAAACTAGCGGGGGGACAGATACGCAGTATTTT.

The rearrangement joins TRBV18 to TRBJ1-5; TRBD1 aligns across 12 bases. Trimming took 6 bases from V and 6 from J; bases not matched to a gene: 9. There are 16 residues in the CDR3. Per germline, CDR1 KGHSH and CDR2 LQKENI. CDR3 protein: CASSSGQGASAQPQHF. CDR3 in DNA: TGTGCCAGCTCTTCGGGACAGGGGGCTTCGGCTCAGCCCCAGCATTTT.

V gene TRBV19 combines with J gene TRBJ2-3, with TRBD1 matching 7 bases. Germline CDR1 reads LNHDA; CDR2 reads SQIVND (reference sequence). V dropped 11 bases and J dropped 6; count of bases not matched to a gene: 11. The CDR3 is 13 amino acids. The CDR3: CAAGVRGSDTQYF. CDR3 sequence (DNA): TGTGCCGCAGGCGTCAGGGGGTCCGATACGCAGTATTTT.

The chain employs TRBV5-1 and TRBJ1-6, with D perhaps matching TRBD1 (6 bases). The CDR3 consists of 16 residues. Per germline, CDR1 SGHRS and CDR2 YFSETQ. Trimming pared 4 bases from V and 10 bases from J, leaving 21 bases between. The CDR3, as DNA: TGCGCCAGCAGCAGTCACCCCCAGGACAGTCGGTCACCCCTCCACTTT. This translates into CASSSHPQDSRSPLHF.

This sequence joins TRBV9 and TRBJ1-4; D call uncertain. Per germline, CDR1 SGDLS and CDR2 YYNGEE. V dropped 0 bases and J dropped 0 bases, with 9 bases sitting between them. The length of the CDR3 is 16 residues. The CDR3 DNA follows: TGTGCCAGCAGCGTAGGTCTTAGGACAACTAATGAAAAACTGTTTTTT. Its translation is CASSVGLRTTNEKLFF.

This sequence joins TRBV9 and TRBJ1-4; D is uncertain. CDR3 length: 12 residues. The germline V gene encodes CDR1 SGDLS and CDR2 YYNGEE. The V and J ends lost 3 bases and 8 bases respectively, with 8 bases between them. The CDR3 bases are TGTGCCAGCAGCGGAACCGCGGAAAAACTGTTTTTT. Its protein is CASSGTAEKLFF. The full variable domain, rest sourced from reference TRBV9 and TRBJ1-4, is DSGVTQTPKHLITATGQRVTLRCSPRSGDLSVYWYQQSLDQGLQFLIQYYNGEERAKGNILERFSAQQFPDLHSELNLSSLELGDSALYFCASSGTAEKLFFGSGTQLSVL.

The CDR3 sequence: CASSTGGVGEKLFF. In DNA, the CDR3 is TGTGCCAGCAGCACAGGGGGCGTGGGTGAAAAACTGTTTTTT. The rearrangement links TRBV4-2 to TRBJ1-4; TRBD1 matches 9 bases. Germline CDR1 is LGHNA and CDR2 is YNFKEQ. The V gene end was trimmed by 5 bases and the J gene end by 7 bases; junction bases not matched to a gene: 5. The CDR3 is made up of 14 amino acids.

J is TRBJ2-3 and V is TRBV5-8; weak D call: TRBD2 (5 bases). V lost 5 bases and J 1 base, leaving 11 bases between the germline ends. The CDR3 spans 14 residues. Looked up from germline, CDR1 is SGHTS and CDR2 is YDEGEE. CDR3 sequence (DNA): TGTGCCAGCAGTTACTATAGCGGCACAGATACGCAGTATTTT. Translation gives CASSYYSGTDTQYF.

The chain has TRBV5-6 and TRBJ1-1, with unresolved D. The ends were cut back, 0 bases at V and 6 bases at J, with 3 bases in the middle. The CDR3 contains 11 residues. Germline V gene lookup returns CDR1 SGHDT and CDR2 YYEEEE. The DNA for the CDR3 is TGTGCCAGCAGCTTGGGGTCTGAAGCTTTCTTT. Its translation: CASSLGSEAFF.

This chain's CDR3 is CASSARRGAGAKANYGYTF. The CDR3 DNA reads as TGTGCCAGTAGTGCCCGTCGGGGGGCAGGGGCGAAAGCTAACTATGGCTACACCTTC. The genes are TRBV19 and TRBJ1-2; D is perhaps TRBD1 (6 bases). V lost 5 bases to trimming and J lost 0 bases, with 25 bases between them. CDR3 size: 19 residues. Germline V gives CDR1 LNHDA, CDR2 SQIVND (reference sequence). The variable domain in full, completed from reference TRBV19 and TRBJ1-2, reads DGGITQSPKYLFRKEGQNVTLSCEQNLNHDAMYWYRQDPGQGLRLIYYSQIVNDFQKGDIAEGYSVSREKKESFPLTVTSAQKNPTAFYLCASSARRGAGAKANYGYTFGSGTRLTVV.